The entry below gives a single TCR beta chain sequence along with its context. Its antigen remains unidentified. No qualities accompany the bases; no much larger clone lies one base away. This sample was taken from a study of monozygotic twins with cystic fibrosis (dated by TCRdb to the early 2020s). For the wider study: Around 2.8 micrograms of fragmented DNA went through around 15 PCR cycles to produce barcoded libraries. The study compared TCR beta repertoires within and between 16 monozygotic twin pairs with cystic fibrosis to assess genetic influence on V and J gene usage. The cohort included ten female and six male twin pairs, mostly children and adolescents, aged roughly 2.0 to 40 years with a median of around 8.6 years. Twins were ranked among some 1,000 cohort participants for weight-for-height and FEVPerc (FEV1 disease centile) at the day of blood sampling. Data for three of the twin pairs had been reported previously in another context.

The twin pairs came from the European Cystic Fibrosis Twin and Sibling Study Cohort, which recruited patients from 150 or so CF clinics across 14 European countries. Zygosity and CFTR genotype were confirmed in-house, and zygosity was tested by multiplex PCR of nine short tandem repeat loci. Peripheral blood was sampled from each twin, and clinical parameters were recorded on the day of blood sampling. Genomic DNA was isolated from peripheral blood cells with phenol/chloroform and kept in TE buffer at 4 degrees C. What the authors observed across the whole study: Monozygotic CF twin pairs shared significantly more nucleotide-identical clonotypes within each pair than unrelated CF individuals shared with one another (P = 0.000026, Mann-Whitney). No association turned up between shared CDR3 numbers and age, concordance or disease severity, and the cohort was small. Simpson clonality tended to be low (median around 0.0095), which suggests a naive-dominated repertoire, although clonality was higher in the most severely affected patients. The greatest similarity to the co-twin was observed for V gene usage in 13 of 16 pairs and for J usage in 8 of 16 pairs, which suggested genetic constraints.

TCR beta CDR3 regions were amplified by multiplex PCR using the immunoSEQ immune profiling system, following the manufacturer's instructions. An Illumina NextSeq system was used to carry out the sequencing. In the source study's methods: Sequence data were processed on the immunoSEQ Analyzer platform, and clonality was calculated as the square root of Simpson's index of productive rearrangements. Similarity in V and J usage was quantified by Jensen-Shannon distance, and CDR3 generation probabilities were calculated with OLGA. The researchers looked up shared CDR3 sequences in the immuneACCESS database (August 2020) and in VDJdb (December 2020). Held by TCRdb, this immuneACCESS table contains in-frame sequences only and omits some clones. Under half of the omission traces to an unresolved V gene where checked; the cause of the rest is unknown. V and J calls and clone size come straight from that table; D and trimming were deduced from the DNA. The sample includes around 10,000 clones, with roughly 96% observed a single time. The ten largest clonotypes hold about 0.79% of the sample.

The specimen was blood. The TCR was taken from a boy between 10 and 17 years old with cystic fibrosis.

The DNA sequence follows: TGTGCCAGCAGTTTTTCGGCTTACAATAGCAATCAGCCCCAGCATTTT. It codes for CASSFSAYNSNQPQHF. Recombination joined TRBV27 with TRBJ1-5; the D gene is not confidently resolved. The germline V gene (reference sequence) yields MNHEY for CDR1 and SMNVEV for CDR2. Counted from cysteine to phenylalanine, this CDR3 has 16 amino acids. The only DNA kept is the CDR3, 48 bases in frame from the first base. V and J are truncated by 3 bases and 0 bases respectively, leaving an intervening sequence of 12 bases.